These 3 T cell receptor beta chains originate from one sample sequenced in a study of T cells after yellow fever vaccination. TCRdb re-derived calls from the 5' RACE reads in MiXCR, one entry per CDR3 protein. This sample has 400,000 or so distinct CDR3 sequences, with roughly 6.1% found just once. The source was PBMCs, collected 5 days after the yellow fever booster vaccination. The receptors here all came from a man aged 25-45 years who received the YFV17D yellow fever vaccine.

This clonotype was counted many times. V is TRBV4-3 and J is TRBJ2-7, with TRBD1 identical over 7 bases. CDR1 is LGHNA, CDR2 YSLEER, per germline. The CDR3 extends over 17 amino acids. V gave up 1 base and J gave up 0 bases; unmatched junction bases: 9. The CDR3 loop is CASSQGQGTLSSYEQYF. CDR3 coding DNA: TGCGCCAGCAGCCAAGGACAGGGTACACTGAGCTCCTACGAGCAGTACTTC.

Here the CDR3 reads CSARVLAGGPVVHEQYF. CDR3 sequence (DNA): TGCAGTGCTAGAGTACTAGCGGGAGGGCCTGTCGTCCACGAGCAGTACTTC. This chain joins TRBV20-1 and TRBJ2-7, with TRBD2 identical over 13 bases. This CDR3 spans 17 amino acids. V gave up 1 base and J gave up 5 bases; unmatched junction bases: 11. Per germline, CDR1 DFQATT and CDR2 SNEGSKA (reference sequence).

This clonotype was seen repeatedly, ten times or more. V is TRBV7-2 and J is TRBJ1-5; no reliable D call. CDR1 and CDR2 (germline): SGHTA, FQGNSA. CDR3 length equals 14 residues. Trimming removed 1 base from V and 2 bases from J, with 6 bases in between. DNA for the CDR3: TGTGCCAGCAGCTTAGTTCAAGGCAATCAGCCCCAGCATTTT. The encoded protein is CASSLVQGNQPQHF.